The T cell receptor (beta chain) under discussion was sequenced for a study of blood T cell repertoires in COVID-19. The germline gives CDR1 MDHEN, CDR2 SYDVKM. Trimming cost V 6 bases and J 7 bases, with 19 bases left between them. The CDR3 extends over 14 amino acids. TCRdb's table, derived via immunoSEQ multiplex PCR, lists solely in-frame clones and lacks some. The sample contains over 25,000 clones, roughly 85% of which appear only once. The sequence was obtained from a man aged 60 to 75 with active COVID-19. The specimen was peripheral blood. The rearrangement joins TRBV28 to TRBJ2-7; a possible D gene is TRBD1 (6 bases). The CDR3 coding sequence is TGTGCCAGCAGCCCCTGGGACACGTTCGGGGAGCAGTACTTC. This gives the protein CASSPWDTFGEQYF.